The 10 T cell receptor beta chains presented below share a single source sample, sequenced in a study of blood T cell repertoires in COVID-19. TCRdb's copy holds only in-frame clones and misses some; the assay was immunoSEQ multiplex PCR. Of 50,000 or so clones listed, more than 75% were seen once; the top ten hold around 5.1%. Sample: peripheral blood. All receptors derive from a man aged 40-50 years with active COVID-19.

The chain carries TRBV30 and TRBJ1-4; D remains ambiguous. Germline loops: CDR1 GTSNPN, CDR2 SVGIG (reference sequence). CDR3 length: 13 residues. Trimming pared 2 bases from V and 14 bases from J, leaving 18 bases between. The CDR3 loop reads CAWSLYDGRTLFF. CDR3 DNA: TGTGCCTGGAGTCTATATGATGGTCGCACCCTGTTTTTT.

V gene TRBV3-1 (or the pseudogene TRBV3-2) combines with J gene TRBJ1-1; D is possibly TRBD1 (6 bases). V lost 4 bases, J lost 7 bases, and 10 bases lay in between. Germline V lookup: CDR1 LGHDT, CDR2 YNNKEL (reference sequence). The CDR3 sequence is 12 residues long. The CDR3 nucleotides read TGTGCCAGCAGCCGAGGACAGTATGAAGCTTTCTTT. Translation: CASSRGQYEAFF.

V is TRBV6-1 and J is TRBJ2-6; TRBD1 matches 7 bases. The junction had 5 bases not matched to a gene; V was cut back by 1 base and J by 2 bases. The CDR3 is 17 amino acids. Germline V gene lookup returns CDR1 MNHNS and CDR2 SASEGT. The CDR3 sequence is CASSEGGGRAGANVLTF. Here the CDR3 DNA reads TGTGCCAGCAGTGAAGGAGGGGGCAGGGCTGGGGCCAACGTCCTGACTTTC.

The gene calls are TRBV6-4 and TRBJ1-1; D possibly corresponds to TRBD1 (6 bases). This CDR3 spans 14 amino acids. Germline loops: CDR1 MRHNA, CDR2 SNTAGT. Trimming removed 6 bases at V and 1 base at J, with 12 bases between. CDR3 protein: CASRADRGNTEAFF. CDR3 sequence (DNA): TGTGCCAGCAGGGCGGACAGAGGGAACACTGAAGCTTTCTTT.

The J gene is TRBJ1-1, the V gene TRBV28, with a possible D match to TRBD1 (5 bases). CDR1 is MDHEN and CDR2 is SYDVKM in the germline V gene. The CDR3 has 11 residues. V lost 7 bases and J lost 10, with 13 bases in between. The CDR3 DNA is TGTGCCAGCATTCAGGGTTTCGGAGCTTTCTTT. It yields the protein CASIQGFGAFF.

The rearrangement uses TRBV11-3 and TRBJ2-7; possibly TRBD2 for D (5 bases). The V and J ends lost 5 bases and 2 bases respectively, with 13 bases between them. The CDR3 length is 14 residues. CDR1 is SGHNT and CDR2 is YENEEA in the germline V gene. CDR3 in amino acids: CASSLRGATYEQYF. The CDR3 region has the DNA TGTGCCAGCAGCCTCCGGGGAGCCACCTACGAGCAGTACTTC.

J is TRBJ2-1 and V is TRBV19; 10 bases align to TRBD1. Unmatched junction bases numbered 12, after V lost 5 bases and J lost 11 bases. The CDR3 is 15 amino acids. CDR1 and CDR2 (germline): LNHDA, SQIVND (reference sequence). The CDR3 here is CASSSVDRGPGKQFF. For the CDR3, the DNA is TGTGCCAGTAGTTCTGTCGACAGGGGGCCTGGGAAGCAGTTCTTC.

The chain employs TRBV9 and TRBJ2-1; 8 bases agree with TRBD2. There are 16 residues in the CDR3. CDR1 and CDR2 (germline): SGDLS, YYNGEE. Unmatched junction bases numbered 10, after V lost 4 bases and J lost 4 bases. The CDR3 spells CASSPRAGAPYNEQFF. The DNA of the CDR3 is TGTGCCAGCAGCCCCCGAGCGGGAGCCCCTTACAATGAGCAGTTCTTC.

This clone occurred once. The chain combines TRBV28 with TRBJ2-7, with a possible D match to TRBD2 (6 bases). Looked up from germline, CDR1 is MDHEN and CDR2 is SYDVKM. Deletions cut 7 bases from V and 4 bases from J, with 26 bases between. CDR3 size: 17 residues. As DNA, the CDR3 is TGTGCCAGCACCCCCCCCTGGCCGCGACTAGGGAAATACGAGCAGTACTTC. It codes for CASTPPWPRLGKYEQYF.

J is TRBJ2-3 and V is TRBV6-4; 7 bases align to TRBD2. The CDR3 extends over 15 amino acids. Germline CDR1 MRHNA, CDR2 SNTAGT. Trimming removed 4 bases from V and 2 bases from J; junction bases left unmatched: 6. DNA of the CDR3: TGTGCCAGCAGTGCTGAGGCGGGAGACACAGATACGCAGTATTTT. Translation gives CASSAEAGDTDTQYF.